The rows below give T cell receptor beta chains drawn from one sample of a study of shared clonotypes between healthy human individuals. Sequencing used immunoSEQ multiplex PCR; TCRdb keeps in-frame clones, though not all of them. The data show around 2.5 million clones, 93% seen once. Sequencing was performed on naive CD4+ T cells from PBMCs. These receptors came from a man younger than 35 in good health. Some clones in this sample may be carry-over from other donors' samples. Each CDR3 is given with its conserved first and last residue. A D gene is named only where the DNA matches it firmly. Where a row states a size, it is once, few, many or the class of an expanded clone; other rows omit it.

NA	TRBJ2-3	NA	TRBV4-1	CASSQVPHRDSTDTQYF	TGCGCCAGCAGCCAAGTCCCCCACCGGGACTCCACAGATACGCAGTATTTT
NA	TRBJ2-2	NA	TRBV11-3	CASSFKSGELFF	TGTGCCAGCAGCTTTAAGTCCGGGGAGCTGTTTTTT
TRBD2	TRBJ2-3	NA	TRBV18	CASSPPGGLAYRGADTQYF	TGTGCCAGCTCACCGCCCGGGGGACTAGCGTATAGAGGGGCAGATACGCAGTATTTT
NA	TRBJ2-2	NA	TRBV29-1	CSVEDRGLTGELFF	TGCAGCGTTGAAGACCGGGGGTTAACCGGGGAGCTGTTTTTT
TRBD1	TRBJ1-5	few	TRBV7-8	CASSTSRGTGGESNQPQHF	TGTGCCAGCAGCACCTCCCGGGGGACAGGGGGCGAGAGCAATCAGCCCCAGCATTTT
TRBD2	TRBJ2-1	NA	TRBV4-1	CASSKGLAVPNEQFF	TGCGCCAGCAGCAAAGGACTAGCGGTCCCCAATGAGCAGTTCTTC
TRBD2	TRBJ2-2	NA	TRBV27	CASSLLVLAGAPGELFF	TGTGCCAGCAGTTTATTAGTACTAGCGGGAGCCCCCGGGGAGCTGTTTTTT
NA	TRBJ2-2	NA	TRBV28	CASSQQGGVSWELFF	TGTGCCAGCAGCCAACAAGGGGGAGTAAGCTGGGAGCTGTTTTTT
NA	TRBJ1-2	NA	TRBV28	CASSLPLPFYGYTF	TGTGCCAGCAGTTTACCCCTACCGTTTTATGGCTACACCTTC
NA	TRBJ2-7	NA	TRBV9	CASSVGWAGNSYEQYF	TGTGCCAGCAGCGTAGGGTGGGCAGGAAACTCCTACGAGCAGTACTTC
TRBD2	TRBJ2-7	NA	TRBV2	CASSASGSVKQYF	TGTGCCAGCAGCGCTAGCGGGAGTGTCAAGCAGTACTTC
TRBD1	TRBJ2-3	NA	TRBV28	CASSPEGTGSDTQYF	TGTGCCAGCAGTCCAGAGGGGACAGGGTCAGATACGCAGTATTTT
NA	TRBJ1-5	NA	TRBV28	CASTRTGQPQHF	TGTGCCAGCACAAGGACGGGTCAGCCCCAGCATTTT
NA	TRBJ2-3	NA	TRBV5-1	CASSPLVGTPDTQYF	TGCGCCAGCAGCCCATTGGTGGGAACTCCAGATACGCAGTATTTT
NA	TRBJ1-1	NA	TRBV29-1	CSVGRPEEAFF	TGCAGCGTTGGTAGGCCAGAGGAGGCTTTCTTT
TRBD2	TRBJ2-7	NA	TRBV6-5	CASSYSRLAGAYEQYF	TGTGCCAGCAGTTACTCGAGACTAGCGGGAGCCTACGAGCAGTACTTC
TRBD2	TRBJ2-3	NA	TRBV7-9	CASSPTSGRNTQYF	TGTGCCAGCAGTCCGACTAGCGGGAGAAATACGCAGTATTTT
NA	TRBJ1-1	NA	TRBV6-6	CASSVGLGGTEAFF	TGTGCCAGCAGCGTGGGGCTCGGGGGGACTGAAGCTTTCTTT
NA	TRBJ1-3	NA	TRBV7-2	CASSFLSGNTIYF	TGTGCCAGCAGCTTCCTCTCTGGAAACACCATATATTTT
NA	TRBJ2-7	once	TRBV5-1	CASSQETYRGLSTYEQYF	TGCGCCAGCAGCCAAGAGACTTACAGGGGACTCAGCACCTACGAGCAGTACTTC
NA	TRBJ2-1	NA	TRBV9	CASSVVDTLGEQFF	TGTGCCAGCAGCGTAGTGGACACCCTCGGGGAGCAGTTCTTC
TRBD1	TRBJ2-3	NA	TRBV4-1	CASSQPLRQGFSDTQYF	TGCGCCAGCAGCCAGCCTCTTAGACAGGGGTTTTCGGATACGCAGTATTTT
NA	TRBJ2-7	NA	TRBV28	CASSLWDYGSEQYF	TGTGCCAGCAGTTTATGGGACTACGGGAGCGAGCAGTACTTC
NA	TRBJ1-6	NA	TRBV28	CASSLNSPLHF	TGTGCCAGCAGTCTTAATTCACCCCTCCACTTT
NA	TRBJ1-4	NA	TRBV28	CASTGRVVAGEKLFF	TGTGCCAGCACGGGCAGGGTAGTGGCGGGTGAAAAACTGTTTTTT
TRBD1	TRBJ1-2	NA	TRBV11-2	CASSLVGTAGPYGYTF	TGTGCCAGCAGCTTAGTTGGGACAGCTGGGCCCTATGGCTACACCTTC
NA	TRBJ1-5	few	TRBV30	CAWSRLGQGNQPQHF	TGTGCCTGGAGTCGCCTTGGGCAGGGAAATCAGCCCCAGCATTTT
NA	TRBJ2-5	NA	TRBV29-1	CSPAKLELGTQYF	TGCAGCCCTGCCAAGTTGGAGCTTGGGACCCAGTACTTC
NA	TRBJ2-1	once	TRBV7-2	CASSGKNSYNEQFF	TGTGCCAGCAGTGGCAAAAACTCCTACAATGAGCAGTTCTTC
NA	TRBJ1-5	NA	TRBV2	CASKGLTNSNQPQHF	TGTGCCAGCAAGGGTCTGACTAATAGCAATCAGCCCCAGCATTTT
NA	TRBJ1-1	NA	TRBV6-5	CASHRVGTEAFF	TGTGCCAGCCACAGGGTAGGGACTGAAGCTTTCTTT
TRBD2	TRBJ2-7	once	TRBV5-1	CASSSASGGEQYF	TGCGCCAGCAGCTCCGCTAGCGGAGGCGAGCAGTACTTC
NA	TRBJ1-5	NA	TRBV28	CACLIGGDGNQPQHF	TGTGCCTGCTTAATAGGAGGGGATGGCAATCAGCCCCAGCATTTT
NA	TRBJ1-3	NA	TRBV20-1	CAAPGPAF	TGCGCTGCTCCGGGACCGGCTTTT
NA	TRBJ2-2	NA	TRBV29-1	CSAVRTNTGELFF	TGCAGCGCAGTCCGGACGAACACCGGGGAGCTGTTTTTT
TRBD2	TRBJ2-1	NA	TRBV19	CASRSSGRADYNEQFF	TGTGCCAGTAGAAGTAGCGGGAGGGCCGACTACAATGAGCAGTTCTTC
NA	TRBJ2-1	NA	TRBV7-3	CASKGDANEQFF	TGTGCCAGCAAGGGGGACGCTAATGAGCAGTTCTTC
NA	TRBJ1-5	few	TRBV19	CASNKDLGNQPQHF	TGTGCCAGTAATAAGGACCTGGGCAATCAGCCCCAGCATTTT
NA	TRBJ2-6	once	TRBV28	CASRTGSGANVLTF	TGTGCCAGCCGAACAGGCTCTGGGGCCAACGTCCTGACTTTC
NA	TRBJ2-2	NA	TRBV9	CASSVAVASNTGELFF	TGTGCCAGCAGCGTAGCTGTCGCCTCGAACACCGGGGAGCTGTTTTTT